This entry describes one TCR beta chain. The sample belongs to a study of blood T cell repertoires in COVID-19. About the research overall: The United States, Italy and Spain were the sources of the acute and convalescent COVID-19 samples.

The CDR3 is 15 amino acids. V was clipped by 5 bases and J by 11 bases; unmatched bases: 14. Germline-derived CDR1 and CDR2 are GTSNPN and SVGIG (reference sequence). In the source study's methods: Amplification from reference gene primers served as the basis for estimated nucleated cell counts. Using immunoSEQ multiplex PCR, the repertoire was profiled, and TCRdb retains in-frame clones only, with some absent. D and trimming come from the DNA, and the V and J calls and clone size come from that table. The table has around 81,000 clones, about 80% seen once. The chain employs TRBV30 and TRBJ1-6; 8 nucleotides line up with TRBD1. Sequenced: peripheral blood. The receptor's source is a human donor in a cohort sampled during active COVID-19. The CDR3 nucleotides read TGTGCCTGGGAGCTCGCCGGACAGGGACGAGCACCCCTCCACTTT. It specifies CAWELAGQGRAPLHF. The entire variable domain, with the rest obtained from reference TRBV30 and TRBJ1-6, is as follows: SQTIHQWPATLVQPVGSPLSLECTVEGTSNPNLYWYRQAAGRGLQLLFYSVGIGQISSEVPQNLSASRPQDRQFILSSKKLLLSDSGFYLCAWELAGQGRAPLHFGNGTRLTVT.